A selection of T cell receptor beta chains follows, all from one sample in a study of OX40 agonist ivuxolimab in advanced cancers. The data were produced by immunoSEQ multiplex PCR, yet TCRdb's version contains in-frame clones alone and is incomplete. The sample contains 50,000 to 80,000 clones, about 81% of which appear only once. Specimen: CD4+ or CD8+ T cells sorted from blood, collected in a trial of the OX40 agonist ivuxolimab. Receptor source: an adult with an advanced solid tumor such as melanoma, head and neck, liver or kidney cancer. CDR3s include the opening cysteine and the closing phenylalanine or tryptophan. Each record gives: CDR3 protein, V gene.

cdr3_aa: CASSLEGWETQYF
v_call: TRBV5-6

cdr3_aa: CASSETGYTEAFF
v_call: TRBV2

cdr3_aa: CASSLVTEGGYTF
v_call: TRBV5-1

cdr3_aa: CASSRGQGYEQYF
v_call: TRBV9

cdr3_aa: CASSIRKAANTGELFF
v_call: TRBV7-3

cdr3_aa: CASRELGQRNKQFF
v_call: TRBV6-5

cdr3_aa: CASRTMGSGNTIYF
v_call: TRBV2

cdr3_aa: CASSARGFQETQYF
v_call: TRBV19

cdr3_aa: CASSLALSDTQYF
v_call: TRBV5-6

cdr3_aa: CASIPSLGGVGNEQFF
v_call: TRBV7-9

cdr3_aa: CASSIGQGSFSGNTIYF
v_call: TRBV11-2

cdr3_aa: CAGERNQPQHF
v_call: TRBV2

cdr3_aa: CASSLFGYGNTIYF
v_call: TRBV5-6

cdr3_aa: CASSSTGGSGNTIYF
v_call: TRBV5-1

cdr3_aa: CASSGPGQGGGNEQFF
v_call: TRBV5-4

cdr3_aa: CALQLSTDTQYF
v_call: TRBV30

cdr3_aa: CASSVGTSISNYGYTF
v_call: TRBV7-8

cdr3_aa: CASSPRQDSSGNTIYF
v_call: TRBV18

cdr3_aa: CASAPISTDTQYF
v_call: TRBV5-1

cdr3_aa: CASSGQADSGNTIYF
v_call: TRBV2

cdr3_aa: CASRQAGSTDTQYF
v_call: TRBV5-4

cdr3_aa: CASSEQLYTGELFF
v_call: TRBV2

cdr3_aa: CAWGGIYEQYF
v_call: TRBV30

cdr3_aa: CASSLTAGGGDTQYF
v_call: TRBV7-2

cdr3_aa: CASSVDRGAGTEAFF
v_call: TRBV9

cdr3_aa: CASSPRSLQGRGQPQHF
v_call: TRBV7-2

cdr3_aa: CASSFGGGYNEQFF
v_call: TRBV11-3

cdr3_aa: CASSQTDGPYEQYF
v_call: TRBV11-1

cdr3_aa: CSAAQPLDGQGVQYEQYF
v_call: TRBV29-1